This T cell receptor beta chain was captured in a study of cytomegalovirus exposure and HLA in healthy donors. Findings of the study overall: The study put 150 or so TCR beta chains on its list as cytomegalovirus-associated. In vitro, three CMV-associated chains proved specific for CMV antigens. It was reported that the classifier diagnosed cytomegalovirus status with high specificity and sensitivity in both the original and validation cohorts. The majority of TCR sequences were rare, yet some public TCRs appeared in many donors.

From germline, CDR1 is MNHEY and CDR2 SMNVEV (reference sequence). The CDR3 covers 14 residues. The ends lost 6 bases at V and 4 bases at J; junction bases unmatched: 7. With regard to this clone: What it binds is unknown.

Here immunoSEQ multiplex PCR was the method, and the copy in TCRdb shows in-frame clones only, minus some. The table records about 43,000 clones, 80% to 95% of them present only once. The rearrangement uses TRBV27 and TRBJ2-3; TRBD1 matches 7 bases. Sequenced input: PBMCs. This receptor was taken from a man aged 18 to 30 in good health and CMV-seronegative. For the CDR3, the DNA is TGTGCCAGCAGCAGACAGGGTCGCGCAGATACGCAGTATTTT. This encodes CASSRQGRADTQYF.